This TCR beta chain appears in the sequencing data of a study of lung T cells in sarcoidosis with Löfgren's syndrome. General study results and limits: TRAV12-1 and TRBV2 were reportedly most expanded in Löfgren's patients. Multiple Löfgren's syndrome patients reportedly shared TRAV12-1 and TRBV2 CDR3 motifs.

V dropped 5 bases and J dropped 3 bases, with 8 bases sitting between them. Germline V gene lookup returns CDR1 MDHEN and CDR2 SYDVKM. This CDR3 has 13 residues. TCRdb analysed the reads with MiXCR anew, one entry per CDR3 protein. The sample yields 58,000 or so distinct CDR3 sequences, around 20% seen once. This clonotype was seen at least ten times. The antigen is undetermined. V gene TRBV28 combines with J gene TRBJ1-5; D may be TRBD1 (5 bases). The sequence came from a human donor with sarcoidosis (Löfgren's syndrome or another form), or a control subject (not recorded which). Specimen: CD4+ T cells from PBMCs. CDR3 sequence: CASSRQFNQPQHF. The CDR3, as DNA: TGTGCCAGCAGTCGACAGTTCAATCAGCCCCAGCATTTT.